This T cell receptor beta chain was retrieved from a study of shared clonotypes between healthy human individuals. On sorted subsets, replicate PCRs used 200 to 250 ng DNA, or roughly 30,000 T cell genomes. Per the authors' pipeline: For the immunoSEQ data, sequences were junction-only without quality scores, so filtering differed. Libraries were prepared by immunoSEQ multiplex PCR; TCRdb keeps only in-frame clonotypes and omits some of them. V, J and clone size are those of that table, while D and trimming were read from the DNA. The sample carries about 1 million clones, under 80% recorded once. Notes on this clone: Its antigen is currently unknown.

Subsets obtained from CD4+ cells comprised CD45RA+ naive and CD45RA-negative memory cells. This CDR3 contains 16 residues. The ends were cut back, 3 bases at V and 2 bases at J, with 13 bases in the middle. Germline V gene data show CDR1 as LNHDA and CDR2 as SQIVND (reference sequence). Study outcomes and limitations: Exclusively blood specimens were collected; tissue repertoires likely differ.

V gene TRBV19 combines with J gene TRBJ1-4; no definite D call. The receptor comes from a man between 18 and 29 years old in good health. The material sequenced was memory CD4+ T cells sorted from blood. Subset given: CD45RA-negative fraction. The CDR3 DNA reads TGTGCCAGTAGTATGGGAGTAATCGCGACTAATGAAAAACTGTTTTTT. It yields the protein CASSMGVIATNEKLFF.